A single sample gave rise to the 18 T cell receptor beta chains below, sequenced in a study of blood T cell repertoires in COVID-19. Clones were read by immunoSEQ multiplex PCR, and TCRdb kept only the in-frame ones, dropping some. Of around 180,000 clones in the sample, roughly 81% were seen once. Sequencing input: peripheral blood. The origin of the receptors is a woman older than 75 with COVID-19, enrolled during active disease.

As regards this clone: Being one base from a much bigger clone, this may be a read error. The chain carries TRBV9 and TRBJ1-5; TRBD1 is a possible D gene (6 bases). The CDR3 runs 13 residues. The V and J ends lost 4 bases and 7 bases respectively, with 12 bases between them. Germline V CDR1 and CDR2: SGDLS, YYNGEE. CDR3: CASSPTGQQPQHF. In DNA form, the CDR3 reads TGTGCCAGCAGCCCTACAGGGCAGCAGCCCCAGCATTTT.

The V gene is TRBV19, the J gene TRBJ1-5; the match to TRBD1 covers 7 bases. With V trimmed by 7 bases and J by 0 bases, 6 bases remained unmatched. The V gene's germline CDR1 is LNHDA and CDR2 SQIVND (reference sequence). The CDR3 covers 15 residues. CDR3 sequence (DNA): TGTGCCAGTACCTACACAGGGGTTAGCAATCAGCCCCAGCATTTT. The encoded protein is CASTYTGVSNQPQHF.

The chain links TRBV6-1 to TRBJ1-2; D is perhaps TRBD1 (5 bases). Germline V gives CDR1 MNHNS, CDR2 SASEGT. With 0 bases removed from V and 8 bases from J, the gap between germline ends came to 13 bases. The CDR3 contains 14 residues. CDR3 protein: CASSEAFPGQGYTF. The CDR3 DNA sequence: TGTGCCAGCAGTGAAGCTTTCCCAGGGCAAGGCTACACCTTC.

CDR3 sequence reads: CASSRKSGLWTDTQYF. The CDR3 nucleotides are TGTGCCAGCAGCCGGAAATCAGGGTTGTGGACAGATACGCAGTATTTT. The V call is TRBV7-9, the J call TRBJ2-3; a possible D gene is TRBD1 (5 bases). CDR3 length equals 16 residues. Germline V gene lookup returns CDR1 SEHNR and CDR2 FQNEAQ (reference sequence). V was clipped by 5 bases and J by 3 bases, with 18 bases between them.

The rearrangement uses TRBV27 and TRBJ2-3; the match to TRBD2 covers 9 bases. This CDR3 spans 15 amino acids. Germline loops: CDR1 MNHEY, CDR2 SMNVEV (reference sequence). Losses at the gene ends were 3 bases for V and 0 bases for J; bases not matched to a gene: 1. The CDR3 protein is CASSFSGGSTDTQYF. CDR3 DNA sequence: TGTGCCAGCAGTTTTAGCGGGGGCAGCACAGATACGCAGTATTTT.

The chain employs TRBV19 and TRBJ1-1; 7 positions agree with TRBD1. The CDR3 totals 16 residues. Germline V gene data show CDR1 as LNHDA and CDR2 as SQIVND (reference sequence). V lost 2 bases to trimming and J lost 0 bases; unmatched junction nucleotides: 6. The CDR3 nucleotides read TGTGCCAGTAGTATAACAGCCGGGACAGTGAACACTGAAGCTTTCTTT. Its protein product is CASSITAGTVNTEAFF.

The chain links TRBV7-3 to TRBJ1-2; 8 nucleotides line up with TRBD1. The CDR3 sequence is 14 residues long. Germline-derived CDR1 and CDR2 are SGHTA and FQGTGA. V was pared by 3 bases and J by 0 bases, with 0 bases of the junction left unmatched. In nucleotides, the CDR3 is TGTGCCAGCAGCTTGACAGGGGCTAACTATGGCTACACCTTC. Amino acids: CASSLTGANYGYTF. Full variable domain (rest looked up from reference TRBV7-3 and TRBJ1-2): GAGVSQTPSNKVTEKGKYVELRCDPISGHTALYWYRQSLGQGPEFLIYFQGTGAADDSGLPNDRFFAVRPEGSVSTLKIQRTERGDSAVYLCASSLTGANYGYTFGSGTRLTVV.

The V call is TRBV10-3, the J call TRBJ2-2; 7 bases fit TRBD1. Germline trimming cut 11 bases from V and 2 bases from J; bases unmatched to any gene: 8. The CDR3 extends over 14 amino acids. Looked up from germline, CDR1 is ENHRY and CDR2 is SYGVKD. CDR3 sequence reads: CASRSGGNTGELFF. In DNA form, the CDR3 reads TGTGCCTCCCGGTCAGGGGGAAACACCGGGGAGCTGTTTTTT.

The chain combines TRBV9 with TRBJ2-3; TRBD2 agrees at 10 bases. This CDR3 is 14 amino acids long. CDR1 and CDR2 (germline): SGDLS, YYNGEE. V shed 4 bases, J shed 4 bases, and the junction held 3 bases outside the gene matches. CDR3 nucleotides: TGTGCCAGCAGCACGGGACTAGCGTCAGATACGCAGTATTTT. Translated: CASSTGLASDTQYF.

The chain joins TRBV19 to TRBJ2-7; 10 bases map to TRBD2. In germline, CDR1 is LNHDA, CDR2 SQIVND (reference sequence). V shed 3 bases and J 6 bases; nucleotides not matched to a gene: 11. The CDR3 runs to 16 residues. Here the CDR3 reads CASSINPLAGVREQYF. CDR3 DNA: TGTGCCAGTAGTATCAACCCCCTAGCGGGGGTTCGCGAGCAGTACTTC.

CDR3 sequence (DNA): TGTGCCAGCAGTTTCCGGCTAGCGGGGTTCCGGGGCCCCTACAATGAGCAGTTCTTC. Translating it yields CASSFRLAGFRGPYNEQFF. The chain links TRBV28 to TRBJ2-1, with 9 bases lining up with TRBD2. Looked up from germline, CDR1 is MDHEN and CDR2 is SYDVKM. V lost 3 bases and J lost 2; bases outside the gene matches: 14. The CDR3 contains 19 residues.

The chain employs TRBV2 and TRBJ2-3, with no clear D. There are 13 residues in the CDR3. Between the trimmed V and J ends, which lost 7 bases and 2 bases, there was a span of 10 bases. In germline, CDR1 is SNHLY, CDR2 FYNNEI. The CDR3 DNA sequence: TGTGCCAGCAACCGGGTATCCACAGATACGCAGTATTTT. Translation gives CASNRVSTDTQYF.

This sequence joins TRBV4-1 and TRBJ1-2; D may be TRBD1 (5 bases). Germline CDR1 and CDR2: MGHRA and YSYEKL. The CDR3 length is 13 residues. The V gene lost 1 base and the J gene lost 14 bases, with 17 bases spanning the gap. This CDR3 is CASSQGRVGYRTF. The CDR3 nucleotides are TGCGCCAGCAGCCAAGGCAGGGTAGGCTACAGGACCTTC.

The rearrangement joins TRBV6-5 to TRBJ2-1; 7 bases fit TRBD2. Germline V gene lookup returns CDR1 MNHEY and CDR2 SVGAGI. This CDR3 comprises 14 residues. After removal of 7 bases from V and 8 bases from J, the junction contained 11 bases not matched to a gene. CDR3: CASKFSAGVDEQFF. The DNA of the CDR3 is TGTGCCAGCAAGTTTTCCGCGGGAGTCGATGAGCAGTTCTTC.

The chain combines TRBV5-1 with TRBJ1-4; the match to TRBD1 covers 9 bases. The V gene end was trimmed by 7 bases and the J gene end by 5 bases; junction bases not matched to a gene: 6. CDR1 and CDR2 from the germline V gene are SGHRS and YFSETQ. The CDR3 totals 14 residues. The CDR3 nucleotides are TGCGCCAGCGGCGGACAGGGGATAAATGAAAAACTGTTTTTT. This translates into CASGGQGINEKLFF.

The J gene is TRBJ1-4, the V gene TRBV19, with 8 nucleotides matching TRBD1. The CDR3 loop spans 13 amino acids. The V segment lost 4 bases and the J segment 10 bases; nucleotides outside the gene matches: 5. Germline CDR1 reads LNHDA; CDR2 reads SQIVND (reference sequence). The CDR3 bases are TGTGCCAGTAGTACCGGGACAGGAGGAAAACTGTTTTTT. Translated, it gives CASSTGTGGKLFF. Full variable domain (missing parts from reference TRBV19 and TRBJ1-4): DGGITQSPKYLFRKEGQNVTLSCEQNLNHDAMYWYRQDPGQGLRLIYYSQIVNDFQKGDIAEGYSVSREKKESFPLTVTSAQKNPTAFYLCASSTGTGGKLFFGSGTQLSVL.

The V and J genes are TRBV5-1 and TRBJ2-1; D unresolved. Germline V gene lookup returns CDR1 SGHRS and CDR2 YFSETQ. The V end was cut by 0 bases, the J end by 3 bases, with 10 bases between. The length of the CDR3 is 15 residues. The CDR3 DNA sequence: TGCGCCAGCAGCTTGGGTCCCGGTGTCTACAATGAGCAGTTCTTC. Translation: CASSLGPGVYNEQFF.

The chain carries TRBV10-3 and TRBJ1-3; D not certain. Germline V gene lookup returns CDR1 ENHRY and CDR2 SYGVKD. This CDR3 contains 15 residues. V lost 0 bases and J lost 7, with 13 bases in between. DNA of the CDR3: TGTGCCATCAGTGAGTCGACCCGCGGGCGGAACACCATATATTTT. It is translated as CAISESTRGRNTIYF.